This note documents a single T cell receptor beta chain sequence. Its target is unknown. In germline, CDR1 is SGHDN, CDR2 FVKESK. V lost 1 base, J lost 4 bases, and 13 bases lay in between. CDR3 size: 15 residues. Thyroid ultrasound and orbital computed tomography, with clinical symptoms and serum thyroxine and TRAb, informed diagnoses. This record comes from a study of T cells in Graves' hyperthyroidism and ophthalmopathy. Study-wide points: Ophthalmopathy and stable hyperthyroidism were separated by a 13 V-J model.

Amplified TCR beta CDR3 regions came from RNA transcripts. HTBI primers were used for first-round RT-PCR of the TCR CDR3. In TCRdb, the multiplex PCR reads were re-called with MiXCR into one record per CDR3 protein. The profile shows 450,000 to 550,000 distinct CDR3 sequences, roughly a quarter of them singletons. The TCR sequence derives from a woman in her 30s with Graves' ophthalmopathy. The chain employs TRBV14 and TRBJ2-5; D is unclear. Sequenced material: blood. The CDR3 sequence: CASSQVFGIIETQYF. In DNA, the CDR3 is TGTGCCAGCAGCCAAGTTTTTGGGATAATAGAGACCCAGTACTTC. The variable domain in full, with the rest retrieved from reference TRBV14 and TRBJ2-5, is EAGVTQFPSHSVIEKGQTVTLRCDPISGHDNLYWYRRVMGKEIKFLLHFVKESKQDESGMPNNRFLAERTGGTYSTLKVQPAELEDSGVYFCASSQVFGIIETQYFGPGTRLLVL.